This TCR beta chain came from a study of identical twins' blood T cells. V lost 3 bases and J 4 bases, leaving 11 bases between the germline ends. The CDR3 extends over 14 amino acids. The germline gives CDR1 KGHDR, CDR2 SFDVKD. Whole-study results and caveats: Each donor's most abundant TCRbeta clonotypes shared more CDR3 sequences with her twin than unrelated donors. V gene usage reportedly matched far better within twin pairs than unrelated donors. Twin similarity might stem from environmental factors, not only genetics.

Concerning this clonotype: Antigen specificity is unknown.

MiXCR, run by TCRdb on the 5' RACE reads, gives a single entry per CDR3 protein. The sample has about 370,000 distinct CDR3 sequences; 25% to 35% are singletons. Source material: PBMCs. The rearrangement joins TRBV24-1 to TRBJ1-2; D gene unclear. The clonotype comes from a woman between 18 and 49 years old in good health. DNA for the CDR3: TGTGCCACCAGTGATCCTTGGACCAGCTATGGCTACACCTTC. It codes for CATSDPWTSYGYTF.